This is a list of T cell receptor beta chains from one sample in a study of radiation and T cells in renal cell carcinoma. Assay used: immunoSEQ multiplex PCR; TCRdb lists only in-frame clones, some missing. The repertoire holds about 130,000 clones, with about 88% as singletons. The sample consisted of blood, taken from a patient whose treatment included radiotherapy and nephrectomy. The receptors were gathered from a woman aged 45-65 years with renal cell carcinoma. Both conserved end residues are part of each CDR3. Each record gives: CDR3 protein, CDR3 DNA, V gene, J gene, clone size, D gene. D genes are given only for firm matches. Only some rows state a clone size, as once, few, many or a class for expanded clones.

CASSSPGGRAGYTF,TGTGCCAGCAGCTCTCCCGGTGGGAGGGCTGGCTACACCTTC,TRBV13,TRBJ1-2,NA,NA
CSVLPLTSTDTQYF,TGCAGCGTCCTCCCCCTTACTAGCACAGATACGCAGTATTTT,TRBV29-1,TRBJ2-3,NA,NA
CASSLGTPEGNTIYF,TGTGCCAGCAGCTTGGGGACCCCCGAAGGGAACACCATATATTTT,TRBV5-4,TRBJ1-3,NA,NA
CASSYGAGYRKYEQYF,TGTGCCAGCAGTTACGGGGCAGGGTATCGAAAGTACGAGCAGTACTTC,TRBV6-5,TRBJ2-7,NA,NA
CASSPERGGLDTQYF,TGCGCCAGCAGCCCGGAGCGGGGGGGCCTGGATACGCAGTATTTT,TRBV5-1,TRBJ2-3,NA,TRBD2
CASSLERQGTSGYTF,TGTGCCAGCAGCTTGGAACGACAGGGTACCTCTGGCTACACCTTC,TRBV5-4,TRBJ1-2,NA,TRBD1
CASSLWGAIF,TGTGCCAGCAGCTTATGGGGGGCCATCTTC,TRBV7-2,TRBJ1-2,once,NA
CASSPGWDYGYTF,TGTGCCAGCAGCCCCGGTTGGGACTATGGCTACACCTTC,TRBV11-2,TRBJ1-2,NA,NA
CASSHQTGQTESETQYF,TGTGCCAGCAGCCACCAGACGGGACAGACTGAGTCAGAGACCCAGTACTTC,TRBV7-9,TRBJ2-5,NA,TRBD1
CASSLAYFEAGDNEQFF,TGTGCCAGCAGCTTAGCTTATTTTGAAGCGGGGGACAATGAGCAGTTCTTC,TRBV7-8,TRBJ2-1,NA,TRBD2
CASSESGTGDSPLHF,TGTGCCAGCAGTGAATCGGGGACAGGGGATTCACCCCTCCACTTT,TRBV6-1,TRBJ1-6,NA,TRBD1
CASSREKAGGPSGANVLTF,TGTGCCAGCTCACGCGAGAAGGCCGGAGGGCCCTCTGGGGCCAACGTCCTGACTTTC,TRBV18,TRBJ2-6,NA,NA
CASMGGSGGSNQPQHF,TGTGCCAGTATGGGGGGGAGCGGAGGGAGCAATCAGCCCCAGCATTTT,TRBV19,TRBJ1-5,NA,NA
CATSRDLSRGYTF,TGTGCCACCAGCAGAGATTTGTCCCGTGGCTACACCTTC,TRBV15,TRBJ1-2,NA,NA
CSVDRQSSSYNEQFF,TGCAGCGTTGATCGACAGTCGAGCTCCTACAATGAGCAGTTCTTC,TRBV29-1,TRBJ2-1,NA,NA
CASSLVHMNTEAFF,TGTGCCAGCAGCTTGGTGCACATGAACACTGAAGCTTTCTTT,TRBV5-5,TRBJ1-1,NA,NA
CASSVGASGFIYDEQFF,TGTGCCAGCAGCGTAGGGGCTAGCGGGTTTATTTACGATGAGCAGTTCTTC,TRBV9,TRBJ2-1,NA,TRBD2
CAISEHGGATGNTIYF,TGTGCCATCAGTGAGCACGGAGGGGCCACTGGAAACACCATATATTTT,TRBV10-3,TRBJ1-3,NA,NA
CASSIWSNQPQHF,TGTGCCAGTAGTATTTGGAGCAATCAGCCCCAGCATTTT,TRBV19,TRBJ1-5,few,NA
CASSLANFHNEQFF,TGTGCCAGTTCTCTAGCGAATTTCCACAATGAGCAGTTCTTC,TRBV19,TRBJ2-1,NA,NA
CASSVGRVAGELFF,TGTGCCAGCAGCGTAGGCCGAGTCGCCGGGGAGCTGTTTTTT,TRBV9,TRBJ2-2,NA,NA
CASSPGLVGTDTQYF,TGTGCCAGCAGCCCTGGACTAGTCGGCACAGATACGCAGTATTTT,TRBV7-8,TRBJ2-3,NA,TRBD2
CASSQVGLTDTQYF,TGTGCCAGCAGCCAAGTGGGGCTTACAGATACGCAGTATTTT,TRBV4-2,TRBJ2-3,NA,NA
CASSASRNSYEQYF,TGTGCCAGCAGCGCCTCTAGAAATTCCTACGAGCAGTACTTC,TRBV5-6,TRBJ2-7,once,NA
CASRSARQGYEQYF,TGTGCCAGCAGGTCGGCCAGACAGGGCTACGAGCAGTACTTC,TRBV11-2,TRBJ2-7,NA,TRBD1
CAISEDVFGTGGAFF,TGTGCCATCAGTGAGGACGTATTCGGGACAGGAGGGGCTTTCTTT,TRBV10-3,TRBJ1-1,once,TRBD1
CASSLDYQETQYF,TGTGCCAGCAGTTTAGACTACCAAGAGACCCAGTACTTC,TRBV6-6,TRBJ2-5,once,NA
CASKRGIIDRAGNYGYTF,TGCGCCAGCAAACGAGGGATCATTGACCGTGCTGGGAACTATGGCTACACCTTC,TRBV5-1,TRBJ1-2,once,NA